This TCR beta chain was found in a study of synovial regulatory T cells in juvenile arthritis. Repertoires were generated with immunoSEQ multiplex PCR, while TCRdb's copy carries only in-frame clones and drops some. The sample table sets out 7,500 to 10,000 clones. Regarding this clone: No antigen is known for it.

The CDR3 consists of 15 residues. Only the protein is on record. Median disease duration was roughly seven years, range 0.2-19.1. Findings and caveats of the study: iaTreg TCR repertoires were largely private across patients and partially overlapped synovial Teff and blood CPL. Synovial Treg CDR3 sequences overlapped more with iaTregs than other circulating Tregs.

V is TRBV21-1 and J is TRBJ2-1; no DNA is available, so the TRBD1 call from TCRdb remains unchecked. TRBV21-1 is an annotated pseudogene. The TCR was taken from a donor between 2 and 29 years old with juvenile idiopathic arthritis. The sample comprised Treg cells from blood. Subset denoted: remaining (HLA-DR-negative) circulating blood Treg cells. CDR3 in amino acids: CASSKTGVPYNEQFF.